Sequencing of this T cell receptor (beta chain) was carried out in a study of blood T cell repertoires in COVID-19. About the research overall: The United States, Italy and Spain were the sources of the acute and convalescent COVID-19 samples.

Assay: immunoSEQ multiplex PCR; the TCRdb copy retains only in-frame clones and omits some. This table holds approximately 160,000 clones, just over 85% found once. The junction had 7 bases not matched to a gene; V was cut back by 5 bases and J by 1 base. This CDR3 is 15 amino acids long. CDR1 SGHNT and CDR2 YENEEA come from the germline V gene. Specimen: peripheral blood. The gene calls are TRBV11-3 and TRBJ2-5; 7 nucleotides agree with TRBD1. This TCR was sampled from a man in his fifties with active or convalescent COVID-19. Here the CDR3 reads CASSRLTGIQETQYF. The CDR3 DNA is TGTGCCAGCAGCAGACTGACAGGGATCCAAGAGACCCAGTACTTC.